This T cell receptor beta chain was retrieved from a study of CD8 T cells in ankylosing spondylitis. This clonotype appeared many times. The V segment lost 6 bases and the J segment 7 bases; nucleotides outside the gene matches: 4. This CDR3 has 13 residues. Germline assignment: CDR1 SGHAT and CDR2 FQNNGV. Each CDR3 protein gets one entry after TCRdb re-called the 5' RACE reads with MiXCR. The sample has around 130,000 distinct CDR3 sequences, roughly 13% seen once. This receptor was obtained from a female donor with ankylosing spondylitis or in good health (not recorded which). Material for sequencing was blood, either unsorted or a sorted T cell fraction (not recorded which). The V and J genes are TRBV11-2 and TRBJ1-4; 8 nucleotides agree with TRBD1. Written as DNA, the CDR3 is TGTGCCAGCAGGGACAGGGCTGGTGAAAAACTGTTTTTT. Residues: CASRDRAGEKLFF.